A selection of T cell receptor beta chains follows, all from one sample in a study of blood T cell repertoires in COVID-19. Assay used: immunoSEQ multiplex PCR; TCRdb lists only in-frame clones, some missing. The sample lists 180,000 or so clones; over 70% were seen once. Sequences were obtained from PBMCs or T cells enriched from blood (not recorded which). The source of these receptors is a man aged 60 to 69 who had been exposed to COVID-19. Each CDR3 is given with its conserved first and last residue. The D gene is left open where the match is weak. Some rows mark clone size as missing; the rest say once, few, many or name a class of expanded clone.

j_call: TRBJ2-2; v_call: TRBV2; d_call: TRBD1; clone_size: .; cdr3_nt: TGTGCCAGCAGGGCCCCCAGGGGGTCCGGGGAGCTGTTTTTT; cdr3_aa: CASRAPRGSGELFF
j_call: TRBJ1-1; v_call: TRBV27; d_call: TRBD1; clone_size: .; cdr3_nt: TGTGCCAGCAGTTTTTCTCGACTCTGGACAGGGAACATGAACACTGAAGCTTTCTTT; cdr3_aa: CASSFSRLWTGNMNTEAFF
j_call: TRBJ1-2; v_call: TRBV27; d_call: .; clone_size: .; cdr3_nt: TGTGCCAGCAGTCCCTACCCCCCTCTCACGGGTGGCTACACCTTC; cdr3_aa: CASSPYPPLTGGYTF
j_call: TRBJ2-3; v_call: TRBV27; d_call: .; clone_size: .; cdr3_nt: TGTGCCAGCAGCCTCGGGAGCGGGTACACAGATACGCAGTATTTT; cdr3_aa: CASSLGSGYTDTQYF
j_call: TRBJ2-3; v_call: TRBV7-9; d_call: TRBD2; clone_size: .; cdr3_nt: TGTGCCAGCAGCTTGGGAGGACTAGCGGGCCGCACAGATACGCAGTATTTT; cdr3_aa: CASSLGGLAGRTDTQYF
j_call: TRBJ2-7; v_call: TRBV7-2; d_call: TRBD2; clone_size: few; cdr3_nt: TGTGCCAGCAGCTTAGTGTCTAGCGGGATGCAGGTCTTTCCGCGGGAGCAGTACTTC; cdr3_aa: CASSLVSSGMQVFPREQYF
j_call: TRBJ1-1; v_call: TRBV10-3; d_call: .; clone_size: .; cdr3_nt: TGTGCCATCAGTGATGGCACCATGAACACTGAAGCTTTCTTT; cdr3_aa: CAISDGTMNTEAFF
j_call: TRBJ2-2; v_call: TRBV9; d_call: .; clone_size: few; cdr3_nt: TGTGCCAGCAGCGTCATCTCAGCGGACGGGGAGCTGTTTTTT; cdr3_aa: CASSVISADGELFF
j_call: TRBJ1-1; v_call: TRBV2; d_call: .; clone_size: .; cdr3_nt: TGTGCCAGCAAAAGGACAAGGACTGAAGCTTTCTTT; cdr3_aa: CASKRTRTEAFF
j_call: TRBJ2-2; v_call: TRBV12-3/TRBV12-4; d_call: .; clone_size: .; cdr3_nt: TGTGCCAGCGAGGGCGTCGGGGAGCTGTTTTTT; cdr3_aa: CASEGVGELFF
j_call: TRBJ2-7; v_call: TRBV30; d_call: TRBD1; clone_size: .; cdr3_nt: TGTGCCTGGAGTACTCACTCCGGGACAGGGCAGTACTTC; cdr3_aa: CAWSTHSGTGQYF
j_call: TRBJ1-1; v_call: TRBV27; d_call: .; clone_size: .; cdr3_nt: TGTGCCAGCACCGCGGCAGGGTCTAACACTGAAGCTTTCTTT; cdr3_aa: CASTAAGSNTEAFF
j_call: TRBJ1-2; v_call: TRBV19; d_call: TRBD1; clone_size: .; cdr3_nt: TGTGCCAGTAGGACGGACAGGGCCTATGGCTACACCTTC; cdr3_aa: CASRTDRAYGYTF
j_call: TRBJ2-7; v_call: TRBV27; d_call: .; clone_size: few; cdr3_nt: TGTGCCAGCAGTTCCGCCTACGAGCAGTACTTC; cdr3_aa: CASSSAYEQYF
j_call: TRBJ1-6; v_call: TRBV4-3; d_call: .; clone_size: .; cdr3_nt: TGCGCCAGCAGCCAAGATTTAGGGAACAGGAATTCACCCCTCCACTTT; cdr3_aa: CASSQDLGNRNSPLHF
j_call: TRBJ2-1; v_call: TRBV7-9; d_call: .; clone_size: few; cdr3_nt: TGTGCCAGCAGCTTCTCCTCGGGTCATGAGCAGTTCTTC; cdr3_aa: CASSFSSGHEQFF
j_call: TRBJ1-6; v_call: TRBV19; d_call: TRBD1; clone_size: few; cdr3_nt: TGTGCCAGTACACGAGCGGGGACAGGAGATAATTCACCCCTCCACTTT; cdr3_aa: CASTRAGTGDNSPLHF
j_call: TRBJ1-4; v_call: TRBV9; d_call: .; clone_size: .; cdr3_nt: TGTGCCAGCAGCGTAGCAGGTACTAATGAAAAACTGTTTTTT; cdr3_aa: CASSVAGTNEKLFF
j_call: TRBJ2-5; v_call: TRBV10-3; d_call: .; clone_size: .; cdr3_nt: TGTGCCATCAGTGGACGGTGTGGGACAGGGGAGGTTCAGGTAGCGGGAGGGCGGGAGACCCAGTACTTC; cdr3_aa: CAISGRCGTGEVQVAGGRETQYF
j_call: TRBJ2-7; v_call: TRBV21-1; d_call: .; clone_size: .; cdr3_nt: TGTGCCAGCAGCTCCCAGCGGGAGGGCCTCTACGAGCAGTACTTC; cdr3_aa: CASSSQREGLYEQYF
j_call: TRBJ1-4; v_call: TRBV19; d_call: .; clone_size: .; cdr3_nt: TGTGCCAGTAGTATCTGGCAGGAAAAACTGTTTTTT; cdr3_aa: CASSIWQEKLFF
j_call: TRBJ2-2; v_call: TRBV9; d_call: .; clone_size: .; cdr3_nt: TGTGCCAGCAGCGTAGATGGGCGGGACACCGGGGAGCTGTTTTTT; cdr3_aa: CASSVDGRDTGELFF
j_call: TRBJ2-1; v_call: TRBV3-1/TRBV3-2; d_call: TRBD2; clone_size: .; cdr3_nt: TGTGCCAGCAGCCCAACTAGCGTAAACAATGAGCAGTTCTTC; cdr3_aa: CASSPTSVNNEQFF
j_call: TRBJ1-5; v_call: TRBV30; d_call: .; clone_size: once; cdr3_nt: TGTGCCTGGAGTGGGCAGGGGAGTCAGCCCCAGCATTTT; cdr3_aa: CAWSGQGSQPQHF
j_call: TRBJ1-5; v_call: TRBV7-2; d_call: TRBD1; clone_size: .; cdr3_nt: TGTGCCAGCAGCCAGGACAGGGGAAGGCAGCCCCAGCATTTT; cdr3_aa: CASSQDRGRQPQHF
j_call: TRBJ1-1; v_call: TRBV7-6; d_call: .; clone_size: .; cdr3_nt: TGTGCCAGCAGCCAAGGACAGAACACTGAAGCTTTCTTT; cdr3_aa: CASSQGQNTEAFF
j_call: TRBJ2-6; v_call: TRBV3-1/TRBV3-2; d_call: .; clone_size: .; cdr3_nt: TGTGCCAGCAGCCAATGGTGGATGACTAGAAAAAACTCTGGGGCCAACGTCCTGACTTTC; cdr3_aa: CASSQWWMTRKNSGANVLTF
j_call: TRBJ1-2; v_call: TRBV11-2; d_call: TRBD1; clone_size: .; cdr3_nt: TGTGCCAGCAGCTCCCGACAGGGGGAGGCTTTATATGGCTACACCTTC; cdr3_aa: CASSSRQGEALYGYTF
j_call: TRBJ2-7; v_call: TRBV18; d_call: .; clone_size: .; cdr3_nt: TGTGCCAGCTCAGGAGTATTACGGGAGCAGTACTTC; cdr3_aa: CASSGVLREQYF
j_call: TRBJ2-3; v_call: TRBV19; d_call: TRBD2; clone_size: .; cdr3_nt: TGTGCCAGTAGTATGGGCCTAGCGGGGACCACAGATACGCAGTATTTT; cdr3_aa: CASSMGLAGTTDTQYF
j_call: TRBJ2-2; v_call: TRBV3-1/TRBV3-2; d_call: TRBD2; clone_size: .; cdr3_nt: TGTGCCAGCAGGACGGGAGGCGGGGAGCTGTTTTTT; cdr3_aa: CASRTGGGELFF
j_call: TRBJ1-1; v_call: TRBV12-3/TRBV12-4; d_call: TRBD1; clone_size: .; cdr3_nt: TGTGCCAGCAGGGGACAGATGAACACTGAAGCTTTCTTT; cdr3_aa: CASRGQMNTEAFF
j_call: TRBJ2-1; v_call: TRBV19; d_call: TRBD2; clone_size: .; cdr3_nt: TGTGCCAGTAGTATTGCGGGAGGGTTCCGCGGAGAGCAGTTCTTC; cdr3_aa: CASSIAGGFRGEQFF
j_call: TRBJ2-7; v_call: TRBV7-2; d_call: TRBD2; clone_size: once; cdr3_nt: TGTGCCAGCAGCAGTAGCGGGATTTACGAGCAGTACTTC; cdr3_aa: CASSSSGIYEQYF
j_call: TRBJ1-5; v_call: TRBV25-1; d_call: .; clone_size: few; cdr3_nt: TGTGCCAGCAGTGACAGGGGCAATCAGCCCCAGCATTTT; cdr3_aa: CASSDRGNQPQHF
j_call: TRBJ2-7; v_call: TRBV5-1; d_call: TRBD2; clone_size: .; cdr3_nt: TGCGCCAGCGCAATCACCGGGACTAGCTCCTACGAGCAGTACTTC; cdr3_aa: CASAITGTSSYEQYF
j_call: TRBJ2-4; v_call: TRBV20-1; d_call: TRBD2; clone_size: .; cdr3_nt: TGCAGTGCTAGTGTAGCGGGAGATATCAAAAACATTCAGTACTTC; cdr3_aa: CSASVAGDIKNIQYF
j_call: TRBJ2-7; v_call: TRBV5-6; d_call: TRBD1; clone_size: .; cdr3_nt: TGTGCCAGCAGCCGCGACAGGGGCCGGGGGGAGCAGTACTTC; cdr3_aa: CASSRDRGRGEQYF
j_call: TRBJ1-1; v_call: TRBV9; d_call: .; clone_size: .; cdr3_nt: TGTGCCAGCAGCGTTCTTCAGGGGTCCCACACTGAAGCTTTCTTT; cdr3_aa: CASSVLQGSHTEAFF
j_call: TRBJ2-4; v_call: TRBV19; d_call: TRBD1; clone_size: .; cdr3_nt: TGTGCCAGTAGTATGGACAGGGGGCCTGGGGTGGACATTCAGTACTTC; cdr3_aa: CASSMDRGPGVDIQYF
j_call: TRBJ1-3; v_call: TRBV27; d_call: .; clone_size: .; cdr3_nt: TGTGCCAGCAGTCCGGTTGCGTCCTACTCTGGAAACACCATATATTTT; cdr3_aa: CASSPVASYSGNTIYF
j_call: TRBJ2-5; v_call: TRBV6-5; d_call: TRBD2; clone_size: .; cdr3_nt: TGTGCCAGCAGCCTAGCGGGAGGGCCGAAAGAGACCCAGTACTTC; cdr3_aa: CASSLAGGPKETQYF
j_call: TRBJ1-4; v_call: TRBV7-9; d_call: TRBD1; clone_size: few; cdr3_nt: TGTGCCAGCAGCTTAGCGGGGACAGGGGATGAAAAACTGTTTTTT; cdr3_aa: CASSLAGTGDEKLFF
j_call: TRBJ2-7; v_call: TRBV11-2; d_call: TRBD2; clone_size: .; cdr3_nt: TGTGCCAGCAGCCTGGGACTAGCGGGCCTCTCCTACGAGCAGTACTTC; cdr3_aa: CASSLGLAGLSYEQYF
j_call: TRBJ2-4; v_call: TRBV7-2; d_call: TRBD1; clone_size: .; cdr3_nt: TGTGCCAGCAGCCTATCCACCGCGACAGGGGCCAACATTCAGTACTTC; cdr3_aa: CASSLSTATGANIQYF
j_call: TRBJ2-7; v_call: TRBV19; d_call: .; clone_size: .; cdr3_nt: TGTGCCAGTAGTAAACCGGGACTGGACTACGAGCAGTACTTC; cdr3_aa: CASSKPGLDYEQYF
j_call: TRBJ1-1; v_call: TRBV6-5; d_call: .; clone_size: few; cdr3_nt: TGTGCCAGCAGTTACAGGGGAAACACTGAAGCTTTCTTT; cdr3_aa: CASSYRGNTEAFF
j_call: TRBJ2-5; v_call: TRBV29-1; d_call: .; clone_size: .; cdr3_nt: TGCAGCGCCGGAGTAGGGGTCAAGGAGACCCAGTACTTC; cdr3_aa: CSAGVGVKETQYF
j_call: TRBJ1-6; v_call: TRBV30; d_call: TRBD1; clone_size: .; cdr3_nt: TGTGCCTGGAGCGCCATCAGGGGGAAGGACTTCTATAATTCACCCCTCCACTTT; cdr3_aa: CAWSAIRGKDFYNSPLHF
j_call: TRBJ2-3; v_call: TRBV5-1; d_call: TRBD1; clone_size: .; cdr3_nt: TGCGCCAGCAGCAAAGACAGGGGGCGCGTCTTCGATACGCAGTATTTT; cdr3_aa: CASSKDRGRVFDTQYF
j_call: TRBJ2-1; v_call: TRBV24-1; d_call: TRBD2; clone_size: .; cdr3_nt: TGTGCCACCAGTGATTTGCAGGGTAGTAGCGGGAGGCCCGCCGAGCAGTTCTTC; cdr3_aa: CATSDLQGSSGRPAEQFF
j_call: TRBJ2-3; v_call: TRBV5-1; d_call: .; clone_size: .; cdr3_nt: TGCGCCAGCAGCTTGGAGGACAGCTTGCAGTATTTT; cdr3_aa: CASSLEDSLQYF
j_call: TRBJ1-2; v_call: TRBV11-3; d_call: TRBD1; clone_size: .; cdr3_nt: TGTGCCAGCAGCCGGGACACACAGGGGTACACCTTC; cdr3_aa: CASSRDTQGYTF
j_call: TRBJ1-5; v_call: TRBV13; d_call: .; clone_size: .; cdr3_nt: TGTGCCAGCAGTTTGACAAGCTCTAGCAATCAGCCCCAGCATTTT; cdr3_aa: CASSLTSSSNQPQHF
j_call: TRBJ2-2; v_call: TRBV13; d_call: TRBD2; clone_size: .; cdr3_nt: TGTGCCAGCAGCCTGGGACTAGCGGGAGCCGGGACCGGGGAGCTGTTTTTT; cdr3_aa: CASSLGLAGAGTGELFF
j_call: TRBJ1-4; v_call: TRBV7-8; d_call: .; clone_size: .; cdr3_nt: TGTGCCAGCAGCCGAGAGGGAGGGCATGTTGAAAAACTGTTTTTT; cdr3_aa: CASSREGGHVEKLFF
j_call: TRBJ2-1; v_call: TRBV27; d_call: TRBD2; clone_size: .; cdr3_nt: TGTGCCAGCAGTTCGGGAGGCAATTACAATGAGCAGTTCTTC; cdr3_aa: CASSSGGNYNEQFF
j_call: TRBJ1-1; v_call: TRBV6-2/TRBV6-3; d_call: .; clone_size: .; cdr3_nt: TGTGCCAGCAGTTTAAGCCCGAACACTGAAGCTTTCTTT; cdr3_aa: CASSLSPNTEAFF